This TCR beta chain was profiled in a study of PD-L1 blockade in urothelial cancer (dated by TCRdb to 2016 to 2017). As for the study more broadly: Therapy was started at some point between 2013 and 2015 for all patients, and atezolizumab 1,200 mg was administered intravenously every 3 weeks. About nine tenths of the roughly 30 patients were males with bladder-origin urothelial cancer, and about two thirds of the roughly 30 reported a prior smoking history. An ECOG performance status of 0 or 1 was recorded for the patients, and 0 to 3 prior chemotherapy regimens had been received by the patients. Blood samples were analyzed 3 weeks after the start of treatment (second dose) and 6 weeks after the start of treatment. Blood samples yielded a median of roughly 140,000 T cells and tens of thousands of unique TCRs, with median clonality roughly 0.082. Somatic, immune and clinical correlates of response to PD-L1 blockade with atezolizumab in urothelial cancer were the focus of an exploratory multi-omic analysis. Pretreatment tumor samples, along with matched peripheral blood collected serially before and after atezolizumab treatment, underwent TCR sequencing. Durable clinical benefit meant progression-free survival longer than 6 months, and TCR features were also tested against progression-free and overall survival. In the same patients, pretreatment tumors underwent whole exome sequencing and RNA sequencing in addition to TCR sequencing. Roughly 10 patients reached durable clinical benefit, while some 19 patients did not. Pretreatment blood TCR-seq was available for under 35 patients, at least one posttreatment blood collection was obtained for about 24 patients, and tumor TCR-seq was available for about 24 patients.

Comments on this clone: Its antigen is not yet known. No much larger clonotype is one base removed from it; base qualities were not supplied.

Synthetic TCR analog templates were spiked into each PCR so that absolute template abundance could be estimated from read counts. TCRbeta CDR3 regions were amplified from genomic DNA with bias-controlled V and J gene primers using the immunoSEQ assay. Sequencing of rearranged TCRbeta segments was performed at approximately 20X coverage. The original pipeline was this. Clustering was used to correct sequencing errors, and CDR3s were annotated against IMGT so that V, D and J genes could be assigned. Downstream analyses used only productive TCRbeta rearrangements, leaving out any out-of-frame or stop-codon sequences. To compute clonality, Shannon entropy was normalized by the log of the number of unique productive sequences and then subtracted from one. Fisher's exact test with Benjamini-Hochberg correction, using a cutoff of adjusted p below 0.01, was how clones that differed between time points or between blood and tumor were identified. Entries here come from immuneACCESS through TCRdb and include only in-frame sequences with V and J called. Some clones fail to appear in such tables; in the studies checked, an unresolved V gene covers under half of the shortfall, and the cause of the remainder is unknown. V and J calls and clone size are given by that table; D and trimming were obtained from the DNA. In all, the sample holds 30,000 or so clones, and around 80% of those were seen once. The top ten constitute 2% to 2.5% of the sample.

Study-wide findings and limitations: At 3 weeks after the start of treatment, tumor-associated TCR clones in peripheral blood had expanded more in patients with durable benefit (n of about 22, p = 0.022). Because the sample size was small (n ≈ 28) and many of the analyses were exploratory, the results are meant to be hypothesis-generating. A pretreatment peripheral blood TCR clonality below the median was linked to improved progression-free and overall survival.

Germline trimming: 2 bases from V, 4 bases from J; junction bases outside gene matches: 4. The CDR3 starts with the cysteine, ends with the phenylalanine, and has 14 residues. CDR3 DNA only is kept here, 42 bases in frame from base 1. For CDR1 and CDR2, the germline V gene lists SGHTS and YDEGEE. The cohort included 29 patients with locally advanced or metastatic urothelial carcinoma who were treated at Memorial Sloan Kettering on a trial protocol. Peripheral blood mononuclear cells were collected pretreatment and during treatment, with between 1 and 8 total time points obtained per patient. The Qiagen DNeasy Blood extraction kit was used to purify genomic DNA from total PBMCs and tumor samples. PBMCs were collected pretreatment and during treatment, and were isolated and stored as previously described.

This TCR was sampled from a man aged 50 or older with urothelial cancer. The material sequenced was PBMCs, taken around atezolizumab (anti-PD-L1) treatment. The chain was built from TRBV5-8 and TRBJ1-2, and TRBD1 aligns with 8 junction nucleotides. The CDR3 corresponds to CASSLGQGSYGYTF. Here is the DNA: TGTGCCAGCAGCTTAGGACAGGGAAGCTATGGCTACACCTTC.